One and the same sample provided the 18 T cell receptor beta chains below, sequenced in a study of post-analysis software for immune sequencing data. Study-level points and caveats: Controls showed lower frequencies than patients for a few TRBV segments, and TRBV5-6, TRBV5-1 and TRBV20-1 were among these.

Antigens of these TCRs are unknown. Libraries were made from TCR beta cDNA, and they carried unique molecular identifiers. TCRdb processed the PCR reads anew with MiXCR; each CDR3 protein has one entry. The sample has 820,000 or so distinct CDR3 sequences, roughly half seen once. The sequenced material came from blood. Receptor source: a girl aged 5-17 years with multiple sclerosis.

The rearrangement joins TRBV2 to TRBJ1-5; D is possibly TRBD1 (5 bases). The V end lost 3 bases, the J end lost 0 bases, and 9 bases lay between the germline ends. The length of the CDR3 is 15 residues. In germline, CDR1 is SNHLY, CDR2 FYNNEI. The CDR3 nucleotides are TGTGCCAGCAGTGAGTGGGGGGATAGCAATCAGCCCCAGCATTTT. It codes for CASSEWGDSNQPQHF.

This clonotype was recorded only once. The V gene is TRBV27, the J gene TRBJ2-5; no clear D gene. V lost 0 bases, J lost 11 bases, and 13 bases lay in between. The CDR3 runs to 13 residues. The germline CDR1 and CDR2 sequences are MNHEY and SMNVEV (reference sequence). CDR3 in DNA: TGTGCCAGCAGTTTATCGAAGACCAATGAGCAGTACTTC. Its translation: CASSLSKTNEQYF.

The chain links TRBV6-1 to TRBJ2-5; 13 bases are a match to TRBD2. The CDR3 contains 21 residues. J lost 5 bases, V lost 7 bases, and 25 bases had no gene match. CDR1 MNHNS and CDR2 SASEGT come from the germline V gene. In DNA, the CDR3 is TGTGCCAGCACCTCCGATCGGGTGGAAACCGGGACTAGCGGGGAAGGGGAGACCCAGTACTTC. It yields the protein CASTSDRVETGTSGEGETQYF.

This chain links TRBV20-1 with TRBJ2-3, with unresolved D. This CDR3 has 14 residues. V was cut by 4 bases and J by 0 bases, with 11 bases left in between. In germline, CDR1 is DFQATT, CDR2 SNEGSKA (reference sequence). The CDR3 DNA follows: TGCAGTGCTACACTCCCGACTAGCACAGATACGCAGTATTTT. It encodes CSATLPTSTDTQYF.

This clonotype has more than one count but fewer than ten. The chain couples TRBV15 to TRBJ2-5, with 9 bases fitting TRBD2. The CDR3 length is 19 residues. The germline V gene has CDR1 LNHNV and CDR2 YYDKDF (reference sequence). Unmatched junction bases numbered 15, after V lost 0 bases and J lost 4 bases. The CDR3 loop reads CATSRELVEVSGRPETQYF. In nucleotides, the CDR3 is TGTGCCACCAGCAGAGAGTTGGTGGAGGTTAGCGGGAGACCAGAGACCCAGTACTTC.

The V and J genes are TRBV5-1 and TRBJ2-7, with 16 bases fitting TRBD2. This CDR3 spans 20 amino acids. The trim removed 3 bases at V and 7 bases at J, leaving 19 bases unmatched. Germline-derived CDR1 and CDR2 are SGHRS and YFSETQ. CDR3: CASSYETGTSGRVQPWEQYF. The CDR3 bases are TGCGCCAGCAGCTATGAGACTGGGACTAGCGGGAGGGTCCAGCCTTGGGAGCAGTACTTC.

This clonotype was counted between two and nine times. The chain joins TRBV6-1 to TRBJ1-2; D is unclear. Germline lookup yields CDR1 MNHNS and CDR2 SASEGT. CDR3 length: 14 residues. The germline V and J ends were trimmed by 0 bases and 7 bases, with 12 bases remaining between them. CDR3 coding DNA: TGTGCCAGCAGTGAAGCGGTCGGGATGGCTGGCTACACCTTC. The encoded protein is CASSEAVGMAGYTF.

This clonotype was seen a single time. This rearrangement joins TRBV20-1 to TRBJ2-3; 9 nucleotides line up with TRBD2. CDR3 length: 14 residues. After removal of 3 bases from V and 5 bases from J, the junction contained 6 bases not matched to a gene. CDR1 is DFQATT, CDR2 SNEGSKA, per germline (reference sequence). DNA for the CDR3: TGCAGTGCTAGTTTAGCGGGAGTGAGAGATACGCAGTATTTT. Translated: CSASLAGVRDTQYF.

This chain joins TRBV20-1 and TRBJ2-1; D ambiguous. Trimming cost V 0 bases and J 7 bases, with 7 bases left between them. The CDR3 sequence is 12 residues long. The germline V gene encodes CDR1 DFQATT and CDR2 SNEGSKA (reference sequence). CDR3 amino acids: CSARDWNNEQFF. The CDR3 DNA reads TGCAGTGCTAGAGATTGGAATAATGAGCAGTTCTTC.

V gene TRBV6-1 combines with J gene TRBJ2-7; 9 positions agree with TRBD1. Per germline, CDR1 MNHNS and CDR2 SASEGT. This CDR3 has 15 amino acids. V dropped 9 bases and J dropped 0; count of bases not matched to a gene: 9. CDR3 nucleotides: TGTGCCAGTGAACATAGGACAGGGGTCTCCTACGAGCAGTACTTC. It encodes CASEHRTGVSYEQYF.

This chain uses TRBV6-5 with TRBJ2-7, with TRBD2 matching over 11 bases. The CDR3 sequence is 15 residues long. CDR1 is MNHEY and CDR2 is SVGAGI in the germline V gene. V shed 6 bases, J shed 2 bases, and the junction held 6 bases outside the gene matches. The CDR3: CASRDSSGGTYEQYF. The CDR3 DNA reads TGTGCCAGCAGGGATTCTAGCGGGGGGACCTACGAGCAGTACTTC.

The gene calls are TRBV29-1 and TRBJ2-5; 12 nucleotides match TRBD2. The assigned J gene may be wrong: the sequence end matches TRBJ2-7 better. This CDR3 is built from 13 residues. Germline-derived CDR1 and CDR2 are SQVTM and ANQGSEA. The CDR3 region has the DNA TGCAGCGCAAGGACTAGCGGGGAAGGCGAGCAGTACTTC. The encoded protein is CSARTSGEGEQYF.

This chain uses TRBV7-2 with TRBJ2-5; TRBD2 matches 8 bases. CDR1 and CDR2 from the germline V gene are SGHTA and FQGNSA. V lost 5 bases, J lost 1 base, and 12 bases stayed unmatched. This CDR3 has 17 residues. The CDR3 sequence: CASSRARGAQIQETQYF. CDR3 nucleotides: TGTGCCAGCAGCCGGGCGCGGGGGGCCCAAATCCAAGAGACCCAGTACTTC. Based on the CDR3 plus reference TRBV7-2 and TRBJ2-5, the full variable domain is GAGVSQSPSNKVTEKGKDVELRCDPISGHTALYWYRQSLGQGLEFLIYFQGNSAPDKSGLPSDRFSAERTGGSVSTLTIQRTQQEDSAVYLCASSRARGAQIQETQYFGPGTRLLVL.

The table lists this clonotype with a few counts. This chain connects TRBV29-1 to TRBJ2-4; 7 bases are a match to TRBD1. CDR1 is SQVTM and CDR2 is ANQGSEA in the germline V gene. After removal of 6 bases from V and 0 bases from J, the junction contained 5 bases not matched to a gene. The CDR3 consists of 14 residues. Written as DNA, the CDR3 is TGCAGCGTAGCGGACAGGTTAGCCAAAAACATTCAGTACTTC. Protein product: CSVADRLAKNIQYF.

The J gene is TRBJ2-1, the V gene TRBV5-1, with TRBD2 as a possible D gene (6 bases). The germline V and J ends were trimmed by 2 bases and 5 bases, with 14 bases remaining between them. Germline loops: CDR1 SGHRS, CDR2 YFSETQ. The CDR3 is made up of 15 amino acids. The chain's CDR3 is CASSLEGLQHNEQFF. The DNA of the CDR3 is TGCGCCAGCAGCTTAGAGGGACTTCAACACAATGAGCAGTTCTTC.

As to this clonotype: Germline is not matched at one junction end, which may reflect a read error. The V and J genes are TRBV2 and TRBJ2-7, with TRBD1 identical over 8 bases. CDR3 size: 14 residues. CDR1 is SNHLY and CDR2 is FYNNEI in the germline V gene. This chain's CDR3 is CASRADRVSNEQYF. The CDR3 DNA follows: TGTGCCAGCAGAGCGGACAGGGTCTCCAACGAGCAGTACTTC. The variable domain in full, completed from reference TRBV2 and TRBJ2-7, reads EPEVTQTPSHQVTQMGQEVILRCVPISNHLYFYWYRQILGQKVEFLVSFYNNEISEKSEIFDDQFSVERPDGSNFTLKIRSTKLEDSAMYFCASRADRVSNEQYFGPGTRLTVT.

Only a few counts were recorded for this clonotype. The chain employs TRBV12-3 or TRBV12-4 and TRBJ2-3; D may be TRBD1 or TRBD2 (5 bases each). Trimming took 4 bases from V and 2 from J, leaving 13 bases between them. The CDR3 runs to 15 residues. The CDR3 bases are TGTGCCAGCAGTTCCAAATCGGGGCACACAGATACGCAGTATTTT. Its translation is CASSSKSGHTDTQYF.

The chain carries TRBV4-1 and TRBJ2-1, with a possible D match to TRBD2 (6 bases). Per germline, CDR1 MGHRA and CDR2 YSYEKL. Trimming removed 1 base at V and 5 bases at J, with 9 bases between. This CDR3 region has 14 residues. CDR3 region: CASSQGGGHNEQFF. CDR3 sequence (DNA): TGCGCCAGCAGCCAAGGGGGAGGTCACAATGAGCAGTTCTTC.